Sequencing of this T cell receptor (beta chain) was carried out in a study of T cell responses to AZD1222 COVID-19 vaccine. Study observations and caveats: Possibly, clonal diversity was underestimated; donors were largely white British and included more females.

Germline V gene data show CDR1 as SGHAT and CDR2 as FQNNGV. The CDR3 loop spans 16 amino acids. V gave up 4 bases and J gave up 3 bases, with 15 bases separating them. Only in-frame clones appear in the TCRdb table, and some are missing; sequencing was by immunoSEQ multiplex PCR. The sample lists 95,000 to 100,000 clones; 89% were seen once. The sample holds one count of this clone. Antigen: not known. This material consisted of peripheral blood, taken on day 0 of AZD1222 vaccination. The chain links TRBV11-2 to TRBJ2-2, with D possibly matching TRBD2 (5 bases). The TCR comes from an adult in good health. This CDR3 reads CASSSGLYRDTGELFF. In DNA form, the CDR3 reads TGTGCCAGCAGCTCCGGACTCTATCGGGACACCGGGGAGCTGTTTTTT.